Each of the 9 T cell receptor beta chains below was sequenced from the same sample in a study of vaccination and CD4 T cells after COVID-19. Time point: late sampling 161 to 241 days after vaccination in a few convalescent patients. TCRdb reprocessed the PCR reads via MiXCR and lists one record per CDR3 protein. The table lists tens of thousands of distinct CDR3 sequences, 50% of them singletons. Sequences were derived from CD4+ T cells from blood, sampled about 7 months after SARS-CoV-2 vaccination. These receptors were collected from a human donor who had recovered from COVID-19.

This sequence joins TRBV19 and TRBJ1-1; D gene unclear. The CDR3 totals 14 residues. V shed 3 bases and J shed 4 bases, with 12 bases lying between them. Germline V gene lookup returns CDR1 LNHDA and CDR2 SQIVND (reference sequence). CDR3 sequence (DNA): TGTGCCAGTAGTATCTCAGTCTTGGGCACTGAAGCTTTCTTT. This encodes CASSISVLGTEAFF.

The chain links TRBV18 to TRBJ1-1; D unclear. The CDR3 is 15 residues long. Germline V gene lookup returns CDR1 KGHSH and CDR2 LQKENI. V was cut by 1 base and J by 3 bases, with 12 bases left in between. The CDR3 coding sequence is TGTGCCAGCTCACCACGGAGAGGATTTGACACTGAAGCTTTCTTT. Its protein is CASSPRRGFDTEAFF.

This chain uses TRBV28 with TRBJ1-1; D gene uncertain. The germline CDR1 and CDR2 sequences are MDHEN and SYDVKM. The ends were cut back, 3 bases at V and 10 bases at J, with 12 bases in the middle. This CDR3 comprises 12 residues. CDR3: CASSFEAGTAFF. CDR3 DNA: TGTGCCAGCAGTTTCGAAGCGGGCACAGCTTTCTTT. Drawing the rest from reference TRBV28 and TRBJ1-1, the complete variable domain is DVKVTQSSRYLVKRTGEKVFLECVQDMDHENMFWYRQDPGLGLRLIYFSYDVKMKEKGDIPEGYSVSREKKERFSLILESASTNQTSMYLCASSFEAGTAFFGQGTRLTVV.

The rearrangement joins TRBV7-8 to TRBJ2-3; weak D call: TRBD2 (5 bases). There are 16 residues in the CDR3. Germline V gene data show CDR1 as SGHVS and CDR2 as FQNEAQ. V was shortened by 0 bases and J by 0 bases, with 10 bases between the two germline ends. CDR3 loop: CASSLAMEASTDTQYF. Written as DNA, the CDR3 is TGTGCCAGCAGCTTAGCAATGGAGGCTAGCACAGATACGCAGTATTTT.

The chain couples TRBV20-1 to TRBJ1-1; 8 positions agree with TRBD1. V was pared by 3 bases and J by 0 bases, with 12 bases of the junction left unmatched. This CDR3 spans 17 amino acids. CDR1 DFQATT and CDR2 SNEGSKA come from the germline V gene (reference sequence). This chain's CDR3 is CSASPATGGLMNTEAFF. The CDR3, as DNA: TGCAGTGCTAGCCCCGCAACAGGGGGATTAATGAACACTGAAGCTTTCTTT.

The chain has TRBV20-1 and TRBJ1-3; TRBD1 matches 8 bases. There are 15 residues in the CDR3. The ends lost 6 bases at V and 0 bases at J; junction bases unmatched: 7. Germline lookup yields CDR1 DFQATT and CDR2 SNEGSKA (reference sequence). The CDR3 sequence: CSANAGTGSGNTIYF. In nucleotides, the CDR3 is TGCAGTGCCAACGCCGGGACAGGCTCTGGAAACACCATATATTTT.

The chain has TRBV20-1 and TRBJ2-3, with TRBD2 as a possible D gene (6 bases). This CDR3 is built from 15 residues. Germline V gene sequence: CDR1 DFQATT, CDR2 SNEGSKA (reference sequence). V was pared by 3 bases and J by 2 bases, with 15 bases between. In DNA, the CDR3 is TGCAGTGCTAGTTCTCCGGCGGGGCCCACAGATACGCAGTATTTT. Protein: CSASSPAGPTDTQYF.

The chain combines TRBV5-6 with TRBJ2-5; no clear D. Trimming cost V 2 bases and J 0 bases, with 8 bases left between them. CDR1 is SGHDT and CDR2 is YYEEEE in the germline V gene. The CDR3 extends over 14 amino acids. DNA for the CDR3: TGTGCCAGCAGCTTTGCCTGGGACCAAGAGACCCAGTACTTC. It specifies CASSFAWDQETQYF. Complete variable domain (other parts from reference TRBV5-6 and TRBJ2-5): DAGVTQSPTHLIKTRGQQVTLRCSPKSGHDTVSWYQQALGQGPQFIFQYYEEEERQRGNFPDRFSGHQFPNYSSELNVNALLLGDSALYLCASSFAWDQETQYFGPGTRLLVL.

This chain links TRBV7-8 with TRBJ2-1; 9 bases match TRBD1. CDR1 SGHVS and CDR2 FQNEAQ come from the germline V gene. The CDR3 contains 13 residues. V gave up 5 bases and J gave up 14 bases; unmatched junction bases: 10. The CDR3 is CASSTYDRDREFF. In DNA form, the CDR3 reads TGTGCCAGCAGCACTTACGACCGGGACAGGGAGTTCTTC.